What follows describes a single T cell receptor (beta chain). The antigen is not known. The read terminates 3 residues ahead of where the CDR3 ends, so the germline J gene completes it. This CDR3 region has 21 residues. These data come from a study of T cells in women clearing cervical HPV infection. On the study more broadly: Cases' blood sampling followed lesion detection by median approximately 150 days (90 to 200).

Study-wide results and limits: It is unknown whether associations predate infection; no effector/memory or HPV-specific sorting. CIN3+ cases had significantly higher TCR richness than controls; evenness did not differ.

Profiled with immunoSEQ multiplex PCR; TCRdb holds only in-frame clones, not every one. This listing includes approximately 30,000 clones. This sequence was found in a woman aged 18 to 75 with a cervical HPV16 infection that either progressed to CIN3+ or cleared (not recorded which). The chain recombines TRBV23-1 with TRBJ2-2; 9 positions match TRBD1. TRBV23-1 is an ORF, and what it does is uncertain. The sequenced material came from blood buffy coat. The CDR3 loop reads CASSQPSAGQGTRWTNEKLFF. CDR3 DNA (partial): TGCGCCAGCAGTCAACCTTCCGCGGGACAGGGAACTCGATGGACTAATGAAAAG.